This TCR beta chain was profiled in a study of blood T cell repertoires in COVID-19. Study as a whole: The cDNA or gDNA used as material had been derived from T cells, B-cell-depleted T cells, or PBMCs.

V lost 4 bases, J lost 0 bases, and 2 bases stayed unmatched. CDR3 size: 14 residues. From germline, CDR1 is SGHDN and CDR2 FVKESK. Sequencing was performed with immunoSEQ multiplex PCR; in TCRdb, only in-frame clones are kept and a portion is missing. Counted here are 250,000 to 350,000 clones, around 90% occurring once; the ten biggest clones make up approximately 2.5%. Participants had their cohort set by participant-reported clinical history. The sample taken for sequencing was PBMCs or T cells enriched from blood (not recorded which). The sequence came from a man aged 55-75 years who had recovered from COVID-19. The genes are TRBV14 and TRBJ2-7, with 8 bases that match TRBD1. The CDR3 DNA is TGTGCCAGCAGCCGGACAGGGAGCTCCTACGAGCAGTACTTC. This translates into CASSRTGSSYEQYF.